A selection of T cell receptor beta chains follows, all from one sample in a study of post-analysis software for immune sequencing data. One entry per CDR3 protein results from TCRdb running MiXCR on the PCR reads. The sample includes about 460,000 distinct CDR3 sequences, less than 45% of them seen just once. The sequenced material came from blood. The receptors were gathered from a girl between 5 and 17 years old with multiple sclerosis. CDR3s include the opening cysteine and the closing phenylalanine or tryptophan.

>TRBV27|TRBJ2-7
CASSSTGTGGIYEQYF
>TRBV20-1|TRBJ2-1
CSANSGLAGDGHEQFF
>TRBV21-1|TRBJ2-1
CASSAILFQREGDNEQFF
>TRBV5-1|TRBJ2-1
CASSQRVGAVDNEQFF
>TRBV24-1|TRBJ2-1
CATSDILAGVENEQFF
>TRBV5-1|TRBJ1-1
CASSLDRQQPEAFF
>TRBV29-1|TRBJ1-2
CSVAPGQGALGYTF
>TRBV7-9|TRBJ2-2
CASSLLASGELFF
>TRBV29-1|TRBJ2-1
CSVDVWSKELYNEQFF
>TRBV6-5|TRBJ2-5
CASRGREMQYF
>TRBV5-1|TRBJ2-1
CASSGRLARNYNERFF
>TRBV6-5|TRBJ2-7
CASSSPTGRHYEQYF
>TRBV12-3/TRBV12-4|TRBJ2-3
CASSSSGRGPDTQYF
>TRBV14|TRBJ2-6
CASSQNGRGSGANVLTF
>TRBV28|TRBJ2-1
CASIAGSPYNEQFF
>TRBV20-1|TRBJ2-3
CSAPREGRADTQYF
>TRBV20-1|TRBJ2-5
CSAPGLAGVVETQYF
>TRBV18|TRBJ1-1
CASSGRGQMNTEAFF
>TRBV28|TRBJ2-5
CASRPNGLAQETQYF
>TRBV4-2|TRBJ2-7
CASSQGRTALTGDEQYF
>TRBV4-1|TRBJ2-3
CASSLRFRGYTDTQYF
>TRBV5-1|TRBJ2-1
CASSLAAGVFYNEQFF
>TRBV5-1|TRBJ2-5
CASSWTTNYQETQYF
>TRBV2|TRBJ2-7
CASSPARAPYEQYF
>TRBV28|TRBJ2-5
CASSLPTDRGEETQYF
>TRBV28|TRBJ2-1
CASSLPSGGDSHNEQFF
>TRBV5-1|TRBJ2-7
CASSLDGPLREQYF
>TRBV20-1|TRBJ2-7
CSARPGNYEQYF
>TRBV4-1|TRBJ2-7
CASSQVALVYEQYF
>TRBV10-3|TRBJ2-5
CAIAGEPGYNEQYF
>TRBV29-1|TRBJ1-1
CSVTRTNTEAFF
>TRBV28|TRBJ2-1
CASSSGLVNEQFF
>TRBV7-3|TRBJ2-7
CASSSIAGGISYEQYF
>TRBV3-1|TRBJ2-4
CASSQGRGEQYF
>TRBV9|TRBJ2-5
CASRADGVETQYF
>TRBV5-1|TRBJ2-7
CASSVTGTSSLYEQYF
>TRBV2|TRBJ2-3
CASSYPALVVPDTQYF
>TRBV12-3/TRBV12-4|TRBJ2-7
CASRPGTVDREQYF
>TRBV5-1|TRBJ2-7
CASSRSDRGPSSYEQYF
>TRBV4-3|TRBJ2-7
CASSQASGNTYEQYF
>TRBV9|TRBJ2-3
CASSVANLTADRTDTQYF
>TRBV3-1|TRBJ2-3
CASSPPTSAERYTQYF
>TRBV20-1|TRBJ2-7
CSARDQGRRVQYF
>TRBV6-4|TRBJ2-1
CACSLGTYNEQFF
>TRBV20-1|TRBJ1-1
CSALTPAFF
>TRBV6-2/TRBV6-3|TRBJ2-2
CASSPDRGPGELFF
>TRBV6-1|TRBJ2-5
CASVGRQETQYF
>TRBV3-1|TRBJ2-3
CASSQAGADTQYF
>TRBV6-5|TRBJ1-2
CASSYRGTGDTF
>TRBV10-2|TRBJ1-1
CASSLAKGPNTEAFF
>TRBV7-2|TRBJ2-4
CASSWTENIQYF
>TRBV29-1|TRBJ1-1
CSVDRGQGTEAFF
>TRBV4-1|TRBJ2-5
CASSQSAPQETQYF
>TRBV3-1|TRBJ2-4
CASSQETRTDIDQYF